Each of the 14 T cell receptor beta chains below was sequenced from the same sample in a study of immune evolution from preneoplasia to lung adenocarcinoma. Repertoires were generated with immunoSEQ multiplex PCR, while TCRdb's copy carries only in-frame clones and drops some. Altogether over 30,000 clones are present, about 73% being singletons, with the ten largest covering about 6%. Sample: FFPE invasive lung adenocarcinoma tissue. These receptors came from a person aged 55 to 75 with lung adenocarcinoma.

J is TRBJ1-1 and V is TRBV29-1, with TRBD1 identical over 7 bases. V lost 6 bases and J lost 0; bases outside the gene matches: 4. The CDR3 contains 13 residues. Germline V gene sequence: CDR1 SQVTM, CDR2 ANQGSEA. The CDR3 loop is CSVETGMNTEAFF. The CDR3 DNA sequence: TGCAGCGTAGAGACAGGGATGAACACTGAAGCTTTCTTT.

This clone was counted between two and nine times. The chain recombines TRBV19 with TRBJ2-1; possibly TRBD2 for D (7 bases). CDR1 is LNHDA, CDR2 SQIVND, per germline (reference sequence). The CDR3 sequence is 14 residues long. V was shortened by 3 bases and J by 4 bases, with 10 bases between the two germline ends. CDR3 DNA: TGTGCCAGTAGTATTGGGAGGGGGTACAATGAGCAGTTCTTC. Its translation is CASSIGRGYNEQFF.

The genes are TRBV7-2 and TRBJ2-2; tentatively, D is TRBD2 (5 bases). The germline gives CDR1 SGHTA, CDR2 FQGNSA. Trimming left V 5 bases short and J 1 base short, with 11 bases between. This CDR3 is built from 15 residues. The DNA of the CDR3 is TGTGCCAGCAGCCCACAGAGCGGGAACACCGGGGAGCTGTTTTTT. Its protein is CASSPQSGNTGELFF.

The V call is TRBV7-9, the J call TRBJ2-7; D is unresolved. Germline V gene data show CDR1 as SEHNR and CDR2 as FQNEAQ (reference sequence). V was shortened by 1 base and J by 2 bases, with 12 bases between the two germline ends. The CDR3 covers 15 residues. CDR3 in DNA: TGTGCCAGCAGCTTAGGATCTAAGGCCACCTACGAGCAGTACTTC. Its translation: CASSLGSKATYEQYF.

This clone was counted between two and nine times. This chain connects TRBV9 to TRBJ1-4; the match to TRBD1 covers 8 bases. The CDR3 is 15 residues long. Trimming cost V 4 bases and J 7 bases; bases outside gene matches: 9. Germline CDR1 reads SGDLS; CDR2 reads YYNGEE. Written as DNA, the CDR3 is TGTGCCAGCAGCATGAGACAGGGGTCGGGTGAAAAACTGTTTTTT. The encoded protein is CASSMRQGSGEKLFF.

This rearrangement joins TRBV5-1 to TRBJ2-3, with 9 bases that match TRBD2. CDR3 size: 15 residues. V was clipped by 4 bases and J by 3 bases; unmatched bases: 6. CDR1 and CDR2 from the germline V gene are SGHRS and YFSETQ. DNA of the CDR3: TGCGCCAGCAGCCGAGGACTAGCGAAAACAGATACGCAGTATTTT. Encoded protein: CASSRGLAKTDTQYF. The full variable domain, with the rest looked up from reference TRBV5-1 and TRBJ2-3, is KAGVTQTPRYLIKTRGQQVTLSCSPISGHRSVSWYQQTPGQGLQFLFEYFSETQRNKGNFPGRFSGRQFSNSRSEMNVSTLELGDSALYLCASSRGLAKTDTQYFGPGTRLTVL.

This chain uses TRBV2 with TRBJ1-1, with D perhaps TRBD1 (6 bases). This CDR3 is built from 13 residues. Germline assignment: CDR1 SNHLY and CDR2 FYNNEI. With 4 bases removed from V and 4 bases from J, the gap between germline ends came to 10 bases. CDR3 loop: CASSGRGATEAFF. The CDR3 DNA is TGTGCCAGCAGTGGAAGGGGGGCCACTGAAGCTTTCTTT.

The chain recombines TRBV7-5 with TRBJ2-1; TRBD2 is the table's D call, not checked against the DNA. TRBV7-5 is reported as a pseudogene. The CDR3 has 24 amino acids. The CDR3 region is CVRSGRKSGCSGLAGVGPYNEQFF. The CDR3 nucleotides read TGTGTCAGAAGCGGGCGGAAATCTGGTTGCTCGGGACTAGCGGGAGTTGGGCCCTACAATGAGCAGTTCTTC.

This clone was seen a few times. The chain carries TRBV19 and TRBJ1-1; 10 nucleotides agree with TRBD1. This CDR3 has 15 residues. Germline V lookup: CDR1 LNHDA, CDR2 SQIVND (reference sequence). V was pared by 4 bases and J by 7 bases, with 9 bases of the junction left unmatched. CDR3 amino acids: CASSTPRTGGNEAFF. The CDR3 DNA is TGTGCCAGTAGTACTCCTCGGACAGGGGGTAATGAAGCTTTCTTT.

CDR3 nucleotide sequence: TGTGCCAGTAGTACCTGGGACAATGCAAACACCATATATTTT. This gives the protein CASSTWDNANTIYF. The chain couples TRBV19 to TRBJ1-3; maybe TRBD1 (6 bases). The CDR3 runs 14 residues. Germline assignment: CDR1 LNHDA and CDR2 SQIVND (reference sequence). Trimming shortened V by 4 bases and J by 6 bases, and 13 bases separated the two germline ends.

The chain combines TRBV7-2 with TRBJ1-2, with D unresolved. Germline CDR1 reads SGHTA; CDR2 reads FQGNSA. With 7 bases removed from V and 5 bases from J, the gap between germline ends came to 17 bases. This CDR3 is 14 amino acids long. The CDR3 DNA reads TGTGCCAGCACCCTGTTTGGGGTAGGGTATGGCTACACCTTC. Translated, it gives CASTLFGVGYGYTF.

This chain connects TRBV27 to TRBJ1-1; D gene ambiguous. The V gene lost 6 bases and the J gene lost 2 bases, with 7 bases spanning the gap. The germline V gene encodes CDR1 MNHEY and CDR2 SMNVEV (reference sequence). This CDR3 is built from 12 residues. Here the CDR3 reads CASREGNTEAFF. The CDR3 DNA sequence: TGTGCCAGCAGGGAAGGAAACACTGAAGCTTTCTTT.

V gene TRBV30 combines with J gene TRBJ1-1; TRBD1 might be the D (5 bases). The CDR3 runs 12 residues. The V gene's germline CDR1 is GTSNPN and CDR2 SVGIG (reference sequence). The CDR3 region is CMTGATNTEAFF. The CDR3 DNA reads TGTATGACCGGGGCTACGAACACTGAAGCTTTCTTT.

This clone was counted once. J is TRBJ2-7 and V is TRBV28; no clear D. Germline-derived CDR1 and CDR2 are MDHEN and SYDVKM. The CDR3 length is 12 residues. The V end was cut by 3 bases, the J end by 3 bases, with 6 bases between. CDR3 coding DNA: TGTGCCAGCAGTTTCCAGAACTACGAGCAGTACTTC. Translating it yields CASSFQNYEQYF.